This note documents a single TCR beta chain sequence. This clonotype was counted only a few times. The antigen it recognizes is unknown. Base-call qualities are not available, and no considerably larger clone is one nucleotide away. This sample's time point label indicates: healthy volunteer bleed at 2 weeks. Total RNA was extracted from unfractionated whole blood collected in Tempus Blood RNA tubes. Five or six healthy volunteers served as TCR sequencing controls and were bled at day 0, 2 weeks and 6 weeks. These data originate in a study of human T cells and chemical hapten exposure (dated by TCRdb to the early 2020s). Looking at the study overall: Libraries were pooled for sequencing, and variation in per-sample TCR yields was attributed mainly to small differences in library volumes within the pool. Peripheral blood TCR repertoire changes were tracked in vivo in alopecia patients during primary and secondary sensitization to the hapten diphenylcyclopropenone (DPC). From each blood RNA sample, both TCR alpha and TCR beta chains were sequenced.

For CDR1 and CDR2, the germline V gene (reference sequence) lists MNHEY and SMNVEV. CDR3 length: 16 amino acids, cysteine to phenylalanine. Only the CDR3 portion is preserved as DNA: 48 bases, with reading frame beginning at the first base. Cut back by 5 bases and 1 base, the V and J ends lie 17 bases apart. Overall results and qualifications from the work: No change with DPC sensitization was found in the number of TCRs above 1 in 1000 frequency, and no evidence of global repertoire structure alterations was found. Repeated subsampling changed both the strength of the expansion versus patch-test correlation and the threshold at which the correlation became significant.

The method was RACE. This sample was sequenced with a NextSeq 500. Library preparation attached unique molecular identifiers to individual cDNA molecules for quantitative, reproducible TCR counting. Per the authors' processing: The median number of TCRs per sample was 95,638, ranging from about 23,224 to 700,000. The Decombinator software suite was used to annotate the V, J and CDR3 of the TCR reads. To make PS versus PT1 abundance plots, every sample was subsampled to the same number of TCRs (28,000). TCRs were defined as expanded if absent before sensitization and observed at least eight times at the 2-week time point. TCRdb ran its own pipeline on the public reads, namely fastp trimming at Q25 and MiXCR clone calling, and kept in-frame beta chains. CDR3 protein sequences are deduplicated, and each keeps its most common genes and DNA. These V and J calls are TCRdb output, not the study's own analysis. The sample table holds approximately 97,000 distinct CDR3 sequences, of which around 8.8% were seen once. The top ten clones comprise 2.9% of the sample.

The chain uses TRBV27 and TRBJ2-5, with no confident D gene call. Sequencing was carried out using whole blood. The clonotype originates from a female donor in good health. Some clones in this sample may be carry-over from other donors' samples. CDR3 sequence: CASSLNTVYSQETQYF. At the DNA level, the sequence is TGTGCCAGCAGTCTGAACACAGTGTACTCCCAAGAGACCCAGTACTTC.